The 16 T cell receptor beta chains below all came from one sample that was sequenced in a study of blood T cell repertoires in COVID-19 (TCRdb year 2020). The library was produced with the immunoSEQ multiplex PCR assay. As stored in TCRdb, this immuneACCESS dataset retains in-frame rearrangements with V and J assigned. A fraction of the clones does not appear; measured against another copy, unresolved V genes explain less than half of the discrepancy, and the remainder lacks a known reason. The sample table lists 55,000 to 80,000 clones, approximately 92% of them with a count of one. The ten biggest clones cover 5% to 7% of the sample. Material for sequencing was peripheral blood. These receptors all come from a human donor in a cohort sampled during active COVID-19.

This clone was recorded only once. The chain joins TRBV7-3 to TRBJ2-1, with 9 positions matching TRBD1. V trimming: 5 bases; J trimming: 8 bases; junction bases outside the gene matches: 7. Germline CDR1 is SGHTA and CDR2 is FQGTGA. The CDR3 consists of 14 residues. CDR3 bases: TGTGCCAGCAGCCCGGGACAGGGAAGGGATGAGCAGTTCTTC. It codes for CASSPGQGRDEQFF.

The chain links TRBV19 to TRBJ1-2; no firm D call. The CDR3 has 16 residues. The V gene lost 1 base and the J gene lost 7 bases, with 19 bases spanning the gap. Looked up from germline, CDR1 is LNHDA and CDR2 is SQIVND (reference sequence). CDR3 sequence reads: CASSIASRARAGGYTF. The DNA of the CDR3 is TGTGCCAGTAGTATAGCTTCGCGGGCCCGGGCAGGTGGCTACACCTTC.

The chain combines TRBV7-8 with TRBJ1-2; D gene unclear. The ends were cut back, 5 bases at V and 0 bases at J, with 19 bases in the middle. The CDR3 sequence is 17 residues long. CDR1 SGHVS and CDR2 FQNEAQ come from the germline V gene. The CDR3 is CASSAPRVGPANYGYTF. The CDR3 DNA reads as TGTGCCAGCAGCGCCCCCCGCGTGGGCCCAGCTAACTATGGCTACACCTTC.

The rearrangement links TRBV27 to TRBJ2-7, with D possibly being TRBD2 (7 bases). The CDR3 consists of 16 residues. V was clipped by 8 bases and J by 5 bases, with 25 bases between them. From germline, CDR1 is MNHEY and CDR2 SMNVEV (reference sequence). The CDR3 nucleotides are TGTGCCAGCCCCCCGGGGGGCGCGGATGAGACCCACGAGCAGTACTTC. Its translation: CASPPGGADETHEQYF.

The J gene is TRBJ2-1, the V gene TRBV5-1; 9 bases agree with TRBD2. The ends lost 0 bases at V and 4 bases at J; junction bases unmatched: 5. Germline assignment: CDR1 SGHRS and CDR2 YFSETQ. The CDR3 runs to 16 residues. In nucleotides, the CDR3 is TGCGCCAGCAGCTTGGATAGGCTAGCGGGGTACAATGAGCAGTTCTTC. This sequence encodes CASSLDRLAGYNEQFF.

This sequence joins TRBV5-1 and TRBJ1-2; D gene ambiguous. The V end lost 0 bases, the J end lost 3 bases, and 6 bases lay between the germline ends. The CDR3 loop spans 13 amino acids. CDR1 SGHRS and CDR2 YFSETQ come from the germline V gene. CDR3 loop: CASSLDTYYGYTF. Written as DNA, the CDR3 is TGCGCCAGCAGCTTGGACACCTACTATGGCTACACCTTC.

J is TRBJ1-4 and V is TRBV18, with 10 positions matching TRBD1. The trim removed 3 bases at V and 4 bases at J, leaving 8 bases unmatched. The CDR3 totals 17 residues. The germline V gene has CDR1 KGHSH and CDR2 LQKENI. CDR3 sequence: CASSPSGTGDGNEKLFF. The CDR3 nucleotides read TGTGCCAGCTCACCCTCCGGGACAGGGGACGGTAATGAAAAACTGTTTTTT.

The V call is TRBV19, the J call TRBJ2-1; D unclear. CDR3 size: 14 residues. Germline CDR1 and CDR2: LNHDA and SQIVND (reference sequence). The germline V and J ends were trimmed by 5 bases and 7 bases, with 15 bases remaining between them. CDR3 protein: CASSLEPPRNEQFF. The CDR3 DNA reads as TGTGCCAGTAGTCTGGAGCCTCCCCGGAATGAGCAGTTCTTC.

Only one count was recorded for this clone. The rearrangement uses TRBV5-1 and TRBJ2-3, with TRBD2 as a possible D gene (5 bases). Germline CDR1 SGHRS, CDR2 YFSETQ. The CDR3 is made up of 15 amino acids. V was shortened by 0 bases and J by 4 bases, with 12 bases between the two germline ends. Here the CDR3 reads CASSLGASRADTQYF. CDR3 bases: TGCGCCAGCAGCTTGGGAGCGTCGCGGGCAGATACGCAGTATTTT. The whole variable domain, remainder taken from reference TRBV5-1 and TRBJ2-3, is KAGVTQTPRYLIKTRGQQVTLSCSPISGHRSVSWYQQTPGQGLQFLFEYFSETQRNKGNFPGRFSGRQFSNSRSEMNVSTLELGDSALYLCASSLGASRADTQYFGPGTRLTVL.

As regards this clone: One end of the junction varies from germline; a read error may be responsible. The rearrangement links TRBV28 to TRBJ2-7; a weak D match, TRBD2 (6 bases). Germline-derived CDR1 and CDR2 are MDHEN and SYDVKM. CDR3 length equals 14 residues. The CDR3 bases are TGTGCCAGCAGTTTGGGCCCTTTGGGGGGACTCTCGACATTC. Translated: CASSLGPLGGLSTF. Filled out from reference TRBV28 and TRBJ2-7, the complete variable domain reads DVKVTQSSRYLVKRTGEKVFLECVQDMDHENMFWYRQDPGLGLRLIYFSYDVKMKEKGDIPEGYSVSREKKERFSLILESASTNQTSMYLCASSLGPLGGLSTFGPGTRLTVT.

CDR3 residues: CASSSVGRETQYF. The CDR3 nucleotides are TGTGCCAGCTCATCTGTGGGGCGCGAGACCCAGTACTTC. The chain carries TRBV18 and TRBJ2-5; TRBD1 is a possible D gene (5 bases). Germline values: CDR1 KGHSH, CDR2 LQKENI. The CDR3 runs to 13 residues. Trimming left V 5 bases short and J 5 bases short, with 12 bases between.

The rearrangement joins TRBV29-1 to TRBJ1-2; D is ambiguous. CDR1 SQVTM and CDR2 ANQGSEA come from the germline V gene. Deletions cut 7 bases from V and 4 bases from J, with 16 bases between. The CDR3 is made up of 13 amino acids. The DNA of the CDR3 is TGCAGCGCCGCGGCGGGAGCCAGCTATGGCTACACCTTC. This sequence encodes CSAAAGASYGYTF.

The rearrangement uses TRBV19 and TRBJ2-1; 9 bases fit TRBD2. Germline V gene data show CDR1 as LNHDA and CDR2 as SQIVND (reference sequence). The V segment lost 6 bases and the J segment 6 bases; nucleotides outside the gene matches: 12. The CDR3 has 16 amino acids. CDR3 protein: CASRSGRSRIGNEQFF. CDR3 nucleotide sequence: TGTGCCAGTAGGAGCGGGAGGAGTCGTATCGGCAATGAGCAGTTCTTC.

This rearrangement joins TRBV7-9 to TRBJ2-2; D is perhaps TRBD2 (6 bases). Trimming pared 5 bases from V and 4 bases from J, leaving 14 bases between. The CDR3 spans 15 residues. CDR1 is SEHNR, CDR2 FQNEAQ, per germline (reference sequence). The DNA of the CDR3 is TGTGCCAGCAGCCGCGTGGGGGGAACCACCGGGGAGCTGTTTTTT. Residues: CASSRVGGTTGELFF.

In this sample, this clone turned up once. The CDR3 protein is CASSQGAREKLFF. Written as DNA, the CDR3 is TGTGCCAGCAGTCAGGGGGCGAGGGAAAAACTGTTTTTT. The V gene is TRBV12-3 or TRBV12-4, the J gene TRBJ1-4; TRBD1 aligns across 8 bases. CDR3 size: 13 residues. Trimming removed 5 bases from V and 8 bases from J; junction bases left unmatched: 4.

This chain joins TRBV24-1 and TRBJ2-2, with D possibly TRBD1 on 5 matching bases. The V end lost 0 bases, the J end lost 0 bases, and 10 bases lay between the germline ends. The CDR3 spans 17 residues. Germline V gene lookup returns CDR1 KGHDR and CDR2 SFDVKD. The CDR3 DNA sequence: TGTGCCACCAGTGATTTGAGGACATACACGAACACCGGGGAGCTGTTTTTT. Its protein product is CATSDLRTYTNTGELFF.